The rows below give T cell receptor beta chains drawn from one sample of a study of cytomegalovirus exposure and HLA in healthy donors. The protocol was immunoSEQ multiplex PCR, while the TCRdb copy is restricted to in-frame clones and leaves out a portion. The table has 260,000 or so clones, roughly 88% seen once; the top ten hold approximately 0.88%. The sequenced material came from PBMCs. These receptors were collected from a woman younger than 35 in good health and CMV-seronegative. CDR3s include the opening cysteine and the closing phenylalanine or tryptophan. The D gene is left open where the match is weak. Clone size appears in some rows only: once, few, many, or a class for an expanded clone.

TRBD1 - TRBJ1-2 TRBV4-1 TGCGCCAGCAGCCTCCGCCTGGGACAGGGAGTAGATGGCTACACCTTC CASSLRLGQGVDGYTF
- - TRBJ1-5 TRBV19 TGTGCCAGTATAGGACACAAGGATAGCAATCAGCCCCAGCATTTT CASIGHKDSNQPQHF
TRBD1 - TRBJ2-7 TRBV5-4 TGTGCCAGCAGCCCTTGGGACAGCCGTTTAAAGGGGCAGTACTTC CASSPWDSRLKGQYF
TRBD2 - TRBJ2-7 TRBV15 TGTGCCAGCCGACTAGCGTATACCTACGAGCAGTACTTC CASRLAYTYEQYF
- - TRBJ2-7 TRBV5-8 TGTGCCAGCAGCTTGGTACAGAACTACGAGCAGTACTTC CASSLVQNYEQYF
- few TRBJ1-5 TRBV28 TGTGCCAGCAGGACGAACAGGGTACATAGCAATCAGCCCCAGCATTTT CASRTNRVHSNQPQHF
- - TRBJ2-1 TRBV19 TGTGCCAGTAGTATGTCCACTTCCTACAATGAGCAGTTCTTC CASSMSTSYNEQFF
TRBD1 - TRBJ2-7 TRBV4-1 TGCGCCAGCAGCCAAACCCCGGGACAGGGTGACAACGAGCAGTACTTC CASSQTPGQGDNEQYF
TRBD2 - TRBJ2-3 TRBV7-3 TGTGCCAGCAGCCAAGGCGCGGGAGGGATTGATACGCAGTATTTT CASSQGAGGIDTQYF
TRBD1 - TRBJ1-2 TRBV28 TGTGCCAGCAGGTCACAGGGGCCTGAGGGCTACACCTTC CASRSQGPEGYTF